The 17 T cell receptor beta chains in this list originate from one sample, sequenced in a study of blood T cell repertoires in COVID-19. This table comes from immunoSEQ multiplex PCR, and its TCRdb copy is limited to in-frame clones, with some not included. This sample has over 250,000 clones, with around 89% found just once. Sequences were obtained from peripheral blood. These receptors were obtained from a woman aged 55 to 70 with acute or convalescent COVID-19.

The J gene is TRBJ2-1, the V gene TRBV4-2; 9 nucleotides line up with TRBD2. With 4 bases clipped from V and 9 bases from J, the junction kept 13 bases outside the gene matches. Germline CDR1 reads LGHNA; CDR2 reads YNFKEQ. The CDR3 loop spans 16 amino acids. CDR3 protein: CASSPAQSSGTTEQFF. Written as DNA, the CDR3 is TGTGCCAGCAGCCCGGCCCAGTCTAGCGGGACTACTGAGCAGTTCTTC.

The CDR3 bases are TGTGCCACCAGTGATTTGACTAGCGGGGGCAACCTCAATGAGCAGTTCTTC. Its protein is CATSDLTSGGNLNEQFF. V and J are TRBV24-1 and TRBJ2-1; 11 bases are shared with TRBD2. This CDR3 spans 17 amino acids. Germline CDR1 is KGHDR and CDR2 is SFDVKD. V lost 0 bases and J lost 6; bases outside the gene matches: 6.

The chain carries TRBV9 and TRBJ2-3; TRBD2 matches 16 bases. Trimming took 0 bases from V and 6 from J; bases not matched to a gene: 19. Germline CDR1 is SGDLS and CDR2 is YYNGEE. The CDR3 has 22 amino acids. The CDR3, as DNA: TGTGCCAGCAGCGTAGCTACACAGTCCGGGACTAGCGGGAGGGTCGTGGGCGATACGCAGTATTTT. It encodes CASSVATQSGTSGRVVGDTQYF.

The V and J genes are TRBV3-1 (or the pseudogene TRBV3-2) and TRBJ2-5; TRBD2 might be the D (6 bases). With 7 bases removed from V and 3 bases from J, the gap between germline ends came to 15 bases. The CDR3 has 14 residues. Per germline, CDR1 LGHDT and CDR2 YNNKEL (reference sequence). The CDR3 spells CASNRGGTKETQYF. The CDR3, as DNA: TGTGCCAGCAACCGGGGAGGCACAAAAGAGACCCAGTACTTC.

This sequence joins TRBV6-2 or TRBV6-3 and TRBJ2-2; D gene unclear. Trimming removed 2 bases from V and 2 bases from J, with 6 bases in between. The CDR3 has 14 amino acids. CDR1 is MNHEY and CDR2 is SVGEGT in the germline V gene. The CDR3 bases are TGTGCCAGCAGTTACAAGAGAAACACCGGGGAGCTGTTTTTT. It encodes CASSYKRNTGELFF.

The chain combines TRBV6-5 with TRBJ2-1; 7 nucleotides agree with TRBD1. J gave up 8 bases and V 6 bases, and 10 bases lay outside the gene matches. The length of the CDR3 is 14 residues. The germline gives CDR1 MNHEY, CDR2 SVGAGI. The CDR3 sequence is CASRRDRVWDEQFF. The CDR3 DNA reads TGTGCCAGCAGGAGGGACAGAGTTTGGGATGAGCAGTTCTTC.

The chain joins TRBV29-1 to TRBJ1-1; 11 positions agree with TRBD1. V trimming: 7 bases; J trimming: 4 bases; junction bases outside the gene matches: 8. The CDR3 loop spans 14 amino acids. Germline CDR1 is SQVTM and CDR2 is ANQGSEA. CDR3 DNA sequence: TGCAGCGCCTCTCGGGGGACAGGGGGCACTGAAGCTTTCTTT. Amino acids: CSASRGTGGTEAFF.

Here the CDR3 DNA reads TGTGCCAGCAGCTCGTTGAGGGGGACAGCTAAAGAGACCCAGTACTTC. Residues: CASSSLRGTAKETQYF. This chain links TRBV7-2 with TRBJ2-5; 7 nucleotides match TRBD1. The CDR3 runs 16 residues. Germline V gene data show CDR1 as SGHTA and CDR2 as FQGNSA. V lost 4 bases and J lost 3; bases outside the gene matches: 11.

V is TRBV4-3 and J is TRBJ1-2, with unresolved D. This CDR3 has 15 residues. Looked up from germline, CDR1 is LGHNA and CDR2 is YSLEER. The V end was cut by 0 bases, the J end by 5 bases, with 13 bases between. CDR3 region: CASSQELVAEYGYTF. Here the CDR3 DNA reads TGCGCCAGCAGCCAAGAGTTGGTGGCGGAGTATGGCTACACCTTC.

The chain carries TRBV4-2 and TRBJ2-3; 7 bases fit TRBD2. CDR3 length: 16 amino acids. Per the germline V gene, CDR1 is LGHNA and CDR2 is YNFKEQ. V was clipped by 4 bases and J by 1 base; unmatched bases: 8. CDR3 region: CASSRNAREGTDTQYF. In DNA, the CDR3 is TGTGCCAGCAGCCGGAATGCACGGGAGGGCACAGATACGCAGTATTTT.

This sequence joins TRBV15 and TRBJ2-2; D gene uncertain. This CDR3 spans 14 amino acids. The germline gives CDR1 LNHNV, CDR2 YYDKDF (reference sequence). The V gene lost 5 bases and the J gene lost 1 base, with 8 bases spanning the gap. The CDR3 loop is CATSLERNTGELFF. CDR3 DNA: TGTGCCACCAGCCTGGAGAGGAACACCGGGGAGCTGTTTTTT.

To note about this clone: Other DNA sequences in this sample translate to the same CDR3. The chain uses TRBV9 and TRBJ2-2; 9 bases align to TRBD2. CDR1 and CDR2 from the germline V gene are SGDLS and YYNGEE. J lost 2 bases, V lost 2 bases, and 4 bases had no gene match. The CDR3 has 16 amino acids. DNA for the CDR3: TGTGCCAGCAGCGTTACCGGGACTAGCAACACCGGGGAGCTGTTTTTT. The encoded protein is CASSVTGTSNTGELFF.

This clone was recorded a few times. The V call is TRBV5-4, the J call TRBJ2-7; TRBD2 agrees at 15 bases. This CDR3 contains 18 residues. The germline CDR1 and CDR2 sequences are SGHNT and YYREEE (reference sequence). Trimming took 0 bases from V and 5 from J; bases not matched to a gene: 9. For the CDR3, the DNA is TGTGCCAGCAGCTTGGTTCGGACTAGCGGGGGGGTTTCCCACGAGCAGTACTTC. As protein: CASSLVRTSGGVSHEQYF.

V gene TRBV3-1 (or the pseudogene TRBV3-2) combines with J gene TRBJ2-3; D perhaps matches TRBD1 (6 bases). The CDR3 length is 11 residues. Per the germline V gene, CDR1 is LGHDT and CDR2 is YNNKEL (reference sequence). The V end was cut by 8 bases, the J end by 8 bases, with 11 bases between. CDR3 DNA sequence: TGTGCCAGCCGGATAGGGGGTACGCAGTATTTT. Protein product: CASRIGGTQYF.

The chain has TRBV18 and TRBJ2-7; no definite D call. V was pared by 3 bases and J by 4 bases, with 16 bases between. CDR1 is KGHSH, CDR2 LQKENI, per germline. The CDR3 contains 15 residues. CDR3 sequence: CASSPPNLPGYEQYF. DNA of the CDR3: TGTGCCAGCTCACCCCCAAATCTGCCCGGGTACGAGCAGTACTTC.

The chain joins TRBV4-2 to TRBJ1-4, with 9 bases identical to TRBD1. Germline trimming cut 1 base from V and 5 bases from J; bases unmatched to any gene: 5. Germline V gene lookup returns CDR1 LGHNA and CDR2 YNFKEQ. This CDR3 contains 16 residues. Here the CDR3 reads CASSQGGDRANEKLFF. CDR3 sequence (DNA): TGTGCCAGCAGCCAAGGGGGGGACAGGGCCAATGAAAAACTGTTTTTT.

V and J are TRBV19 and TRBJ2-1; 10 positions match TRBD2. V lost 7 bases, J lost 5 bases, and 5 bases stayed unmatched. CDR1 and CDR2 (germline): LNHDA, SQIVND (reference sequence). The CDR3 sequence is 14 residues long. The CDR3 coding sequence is TGTGCCAGTACCCGGACTAGCGGTGACAATGAGCAGTTCTTC. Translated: CASTRTSGDNEQFF.